The following is a T cell receptor beta chain sequence with its context. Antigen specificity is unknown. This sample stems from a study of siplizumab effects on memory and regulatory T cells. V dropped 7 bases and J dropped 4 bases, with 11 bases sitting between them. This CDR3 has 12 amino acids. The V gene's germline CDR1 is MDHEN and CDR2 SYDVKM. Sequenced by immunoSEQ multiplex PCR; TCRdb stores in-frame clones only, minus some. In the table there are tens of thousands of clones, around four fifths of which are singletons. Sequences were generated from unstimulated naive, memory, effector memory and TEMRA subsets in a few donor pairs. Study results and caveats: The study did not confirm that proliferating Tregs from siplizumab cultures were suppressive. Memory T cells appeared less diverse than naive cells, which seemed to contribute substantially to alloresponse. A minor share of alloreactive clones matched unstimulated subsets.

The sequence came from a human donor in good health. This chain uses TRBV28 with TRBJ2-7, with unresolved D. Source material: memory CD4+ T cells sorted from blood. CDR3 bases: TGTGCCAGCACAAGGATCCCTTACGAGCAGTACTTC. Translating gives CASTRIPYEQYF.